Shown below are 10 T cell receptor beta chains from a single sample sequenced in a study of cytomegalovirus exposure and HLA in healthy donors. PCR employed 60 Vbeta and 13 Jbeta primers. This table comes from immunoSEQ multiplex PCR, and its TCRdb copy is limited to in-frame clones, with some not included. This table holds hundreds of thousands of clones, about 80% found once. The sequencing sample was made of PBMCs. The receptors shown here come from a woman between 40 and 55 years old in good health and CMV-seronegative.

To note about this clone: A read error may produce the germline difference seen at one junction end. The rearrangement links TRBV7-7 to TRBJ2-3; D is ambiguous. Germline V gene lookup returns CDR1 SSHAT and CDR2 FNYEAQ (reference sequence). The CDR3 extends over 13 amino acids. In nucleotides, the CDR3 is TGTGCTAGCAGTTCTGTGCCCGGGGATACGCAGTATTTT. Translated, it gives CASSSVPGDTQYF.

V and J are TRBV11-1 and TRBJ2-5, with 8 bases that match TRBD2. Germline CDR1 reads SGHAT; CDR2 reads FQDESV (reference sequence). The CDR3 contains 15 residues. The ends lost 5 bases at V and 4 bases at J; junction bases unmatched: 9. CDR3 coding DNA: TGTGCCAGCAGCAAGGGACTAGGGCGCTCAGAGACCCAGTACTTC. It codes for CASSKGLGRSETQYF. Full variable domain (outside the CDR3, taken from reference TRBV11-1 and TRBJ2-5): EAEVAQSPRYKITEKSQAVAFWCDPISGHATLYWYRQILGQGPELLVQFQDESVVDDSQLPKDRFSAERLKGVDSTLKIQPAELGDSAMYLCASSKGLGRSETQYFGPGTRLLVL.

This chain uses TRBV5-8 with TRBJ1-5; D possibly corresponds to TRBD1 (6 bases). This CDR3 contains 15 residues. The V and J ends lost 0 bases and 0 bases respectively, with 7 bases between them. Germline CDR1 and CDR2: SGHTS and YDEGEE. The CDR3 loop reads CASSLGGHSNQPQHF. The CDR3 DNA sequence: TGTGCCAGCAGCTTGGGGGGACATAGCAATCAGCCCCAGCATTTT.

CDR3 nucleotide sequence: TGTGCCAGCAGCTTGGAGTCAGATACGCAGTATTTT. As protein: CASSLESDTQYF. The gene calls are TRBV11-3 and TRBJ2-3, with D uncertain. Germline values: CDR1 SGHNT, CDR2 YENEEA. There are 12 residues in the CDR3. V was clipped by 3 bases and J by 4 bases, with 5 bases between them. The whole variable domain, filled in from reference TRBV11-3 and TRBJ2-3, reads EAGVVQSPRYKIIEKKQPVAFWCNPISGHNTLYWYLQNLGQGPELLIRYENEEAVDDSQLPKDRFSAERLKGVDSTLKIQPAELGDSAVYLCASSLESDTQYFGPGTRLTVL.

The V gene is TRBV6-1, the J gene TRBJ2-1; D gene unclear. Trimming pared 6 bases from V and 6 bases from J, leaving 9 bases between. CDR3 size: 12 residues. Looked up from germline, CDR1 is MNHNS and CDR2 is SASEGT. The DNA of the CDR3 is TGTGCCAGCAGGGCAAATTTCAATGAGCAGTTCTTC. This encodes CASRANFNEQFF.

This chain uses TRBV25-1 with TRBJ2-2, with 9 bases identical to TRBD1. Germline CDR1 is MGHDK and CDR2 is SYGVNS. V shed 3 bases, J shed 4 bases, and the junction held 9 bases outside the gene matches. CDR3 length equals 17 residues. CDR3 DNA sequence: TGTGCCAGCAGTGATCACACGGGACAGGGAGGCACCGGGGAGCTGTTTTTT. It translates to CASSDHTGQGGTGELFF.

This clone was counted once. The rearrangement uses TRBV10-2 and TRBJ1-1; the D is unclear. The germline gives CDR1 WSHSY, CDR2 SAAADI. This CDR3 is built from 13 residues. V dropped 0 bases and J dropped 6 bases, with 8 bases sitting between them. The CDR3 DNA sequence: TGCGCCAGCAGTGAGTCGGGCACCGCTGAAGCTTTCTTT. It specifies CASSESGTAEAFF.

This chain connects TRBV9 to TRBJ2-2; 9 nucleotides align to TRBD2. Germline CDR1 SGDLS, CDR2 YYNGEE. The CDR3 runs to 16 residues. V trimming: 3 bases; J trimming: 3 bases; junction bases outside the gene matches: 6. The chain's CDR3 is CASSAERGEDTGELFF. The CDR3 region has the DNA TGTGCCAGCAGCGCTGAGCGGGGGGAAGACACCGGGGAGCTGTTTTTT.

The CDR3 DNA reads TGTGCCAGCAGCTTACAGGTCTCTGGAAACACCATATATTTT. This sequence encodes CASSLQVSGNTIYF. The chain joins TRBV11-2 to TRBJ1-3; D unclear. Germline V gene data show CDR1 as SGHAT and CDR2 as FQNNGV. V lost 2 bases, J lost 0 bases, and 5 bases lay in between. This CDR3 region has 14 residues.

The chain recombines TRBV9 with TRBJ2-6; 11 bases match TRBD2. Trimming removed 3 bases from V and 4 bases from J; junction bases left unmatched: 24. CDR3 size: 23 residues. Germline loops: CDR1 SGDLS, CDR2 YYNGEE. CDR3 DNA sequence: TGTGCCAGCAGCGCCCCTCGCGGGCTAGCGGGGGGCGAAGGTAGGCAGGGGGCCAACGTCCTGACTTTC. It yields the protein CASSAPRGLAGGEGRQGANVLTF.